This entry concerns a single TCR beta chain. This CDR3 comprises 14 residues. Germline loops: CDR1 MGHRA, CDR2 YSYEKL. Primed by a sample-barcoded 5' primer and a J-beta primer mix, a second PCR proceeded for 7 to 11 cycles. TCRdb itself ran the 5' RACE reads through MiXCR, one entry per CDR3 protein. Altogether fewer than 1,200,000 distinct CDR3 sequences are present, approximately 26% being singletons, with the ten largest covering approximately 0.71%. The source of the sample is a study of blood T cells in healthy people across ages. The sample was also linked to a second study, of T cells of mothers and their children.

The receptor's source is a girl aged 2-15 years in good health. The chain recombines TRBV4-1 with TRBJ2-5, with a tentative D call TRBD2 (5 bases). The closer fit of TRBJ2-7 to the DNA end suggests the J call may be wrong. Specimen: blood. CDR3 DNA sequence: TGCGCCAGCAGCCAAAGGGAGCAGGCGAACGAGCAGTACTTC. The encoded protein is CASSQREQANEQYF.